The 2 T cell receptor beta chains below were found in one sample sequenced in a study of graft-versus-host responses after intestinal transplantation. Profiled with immunoSEQ multiplex PCR; TCRdb holds only in-frame clones, not every one. Among roughly 4,100 clones, roughly 21% were seen once, and the ten largest hold roughly 5.4%. The sample in question was alloreactive CD4+ T cells from a mixed lymphocyte reaction culture, obtained before transplantation. Subset meaning: CFSE-low proliferating T cells sorted from roughly six-day pre-transplant mixed lymphocyte reaction (GvH or HvG direction). Receptors originate from a human patient who was an organ donor for intestinal transplantation.

The chain recombines TRBV5-4 with TRBJ1-6; D gene unclear. Between the trimmed V and J ends, which lost 4 bases and 10 bases, there was a span of 15 bases. From germline, CDR1 is SGHNT and CDR2 YYREEE (reference sequence). The CDR3 runs 14 residues. The CDR3 nucleotides are TGTGCCAGCAGCCCCGGCCCGAGGGTATCACCCCTCCACTTT. This translates into CASSPGPRVSPLHF.

This clone was found a few times. The chain joins TRBV6-1 to TRBJ2-5, with D possibly being TRBD1 (6 bases). Trimming pared 4 bases from V and 0 bases from J, leaving 21 bases between. CDR1 and CDR2 (germline): MNHNS, SASEGT. The CDR3 sequence is 18 residues long. Here the CDR3 reads CASSVTALAYRDQETQYF. In DNA, the CDR3 is TGTGCCAGCAGTGTTACGGCCCTCGCTTACAGGGACCAAGAGACCCAGTACTTC.